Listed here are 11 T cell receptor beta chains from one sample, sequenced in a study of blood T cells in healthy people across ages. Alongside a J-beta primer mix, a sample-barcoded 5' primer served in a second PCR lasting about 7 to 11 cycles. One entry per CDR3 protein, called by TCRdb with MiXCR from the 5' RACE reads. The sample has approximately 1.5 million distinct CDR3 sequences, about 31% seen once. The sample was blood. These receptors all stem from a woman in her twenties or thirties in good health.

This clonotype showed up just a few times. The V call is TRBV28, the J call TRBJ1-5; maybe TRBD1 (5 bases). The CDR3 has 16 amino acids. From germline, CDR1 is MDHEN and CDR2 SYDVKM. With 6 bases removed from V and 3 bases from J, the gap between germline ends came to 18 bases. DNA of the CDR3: TGTGCCAGCAGCCTTGGGAGACAGTTTTCCAATCAGCCCCAGCATTTT. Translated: CASSLGRQFSNQPQHF.

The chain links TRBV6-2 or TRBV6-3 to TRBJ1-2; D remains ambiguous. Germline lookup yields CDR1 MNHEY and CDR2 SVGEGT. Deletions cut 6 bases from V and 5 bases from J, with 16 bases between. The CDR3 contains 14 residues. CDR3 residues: CASSQRGILYGYTF. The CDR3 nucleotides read TGTGCCAGCAGCCAACGCGGGATTTTATATGGCTACACCTTC.

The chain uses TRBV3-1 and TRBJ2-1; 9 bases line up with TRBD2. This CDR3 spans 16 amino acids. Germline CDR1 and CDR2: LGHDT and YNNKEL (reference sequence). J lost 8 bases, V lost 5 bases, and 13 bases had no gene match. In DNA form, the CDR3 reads TGTGCCAGCAGCGGCAACGGCGGGAGGGCCGGGGATGAGCAGTTCTTC. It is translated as CASSGNGGRAGDEQFF.

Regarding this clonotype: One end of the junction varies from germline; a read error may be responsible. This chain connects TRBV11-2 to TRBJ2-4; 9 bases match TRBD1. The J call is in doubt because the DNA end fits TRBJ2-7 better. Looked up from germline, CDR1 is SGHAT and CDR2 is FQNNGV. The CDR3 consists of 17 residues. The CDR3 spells CANSLGWAGTGSLEQYF. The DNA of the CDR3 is TGTGCCAACAGCTTAGGATGGGCCGGGACAGGGAGTCTCGAGCAGTACTTC.

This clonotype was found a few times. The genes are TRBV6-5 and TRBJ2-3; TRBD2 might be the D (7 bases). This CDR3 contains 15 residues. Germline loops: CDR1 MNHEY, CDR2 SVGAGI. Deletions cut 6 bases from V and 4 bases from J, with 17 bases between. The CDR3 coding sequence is TGTGCCAGCAGCACGCCGGGGGGCTCCGCAGATACGCAGTATTTT. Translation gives CASSTPGGSADTQYF.

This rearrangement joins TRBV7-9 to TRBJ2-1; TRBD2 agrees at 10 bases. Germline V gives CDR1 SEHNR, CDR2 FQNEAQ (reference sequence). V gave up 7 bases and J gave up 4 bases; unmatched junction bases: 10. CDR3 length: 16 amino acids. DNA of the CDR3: TGTGCCAGCACCCCGACCCGACTAGCGGGTTACAATGAGCAGTTCTTC. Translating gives CASTPTRLAGYNEQFF.

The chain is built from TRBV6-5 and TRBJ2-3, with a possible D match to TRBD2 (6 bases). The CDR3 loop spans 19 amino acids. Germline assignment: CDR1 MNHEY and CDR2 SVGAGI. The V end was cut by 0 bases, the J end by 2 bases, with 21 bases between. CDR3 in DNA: TGTGCCAGCAGTTACTCGAATCGTTTTCAGGAGGGTTACACAGATACGCAGTATTTT. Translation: CASSYSNRFQEGYTDTQYF.

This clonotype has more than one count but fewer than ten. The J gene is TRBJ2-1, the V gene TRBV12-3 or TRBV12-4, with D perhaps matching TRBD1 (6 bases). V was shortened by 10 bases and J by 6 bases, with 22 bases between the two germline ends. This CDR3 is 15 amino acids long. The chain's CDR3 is CATQWSGAGSNEQFF. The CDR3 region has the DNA TGTGCCACCCAGTGGTCAGGGGCAGGAAGCAATGAGCAGTTCTTC.

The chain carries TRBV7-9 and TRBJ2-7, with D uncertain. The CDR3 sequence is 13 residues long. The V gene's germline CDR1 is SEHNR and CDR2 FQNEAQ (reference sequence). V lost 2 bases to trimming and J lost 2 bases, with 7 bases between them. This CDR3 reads CASSLPLAYEQYF. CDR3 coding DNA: TGTGCCAGCAGCTTACCTTTAGCCTACGAGCAGTACTTC.

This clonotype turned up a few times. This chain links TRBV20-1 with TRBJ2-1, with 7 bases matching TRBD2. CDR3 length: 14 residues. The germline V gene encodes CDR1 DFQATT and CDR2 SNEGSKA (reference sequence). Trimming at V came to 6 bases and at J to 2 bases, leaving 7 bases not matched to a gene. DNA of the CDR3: TGCAGTGCCAGACGAGCGGGACCCTACAATGAGCAGTTCTTC. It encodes CSARRAGPYNEQFF.

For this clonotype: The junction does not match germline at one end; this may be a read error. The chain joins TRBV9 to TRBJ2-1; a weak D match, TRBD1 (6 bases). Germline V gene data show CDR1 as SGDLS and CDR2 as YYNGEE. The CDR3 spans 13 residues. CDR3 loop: CVSSSQGHNEQFF. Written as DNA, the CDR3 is TGTGTCAGCAGCTCCCAGGGGCACAATGAGCAGTTCTTC.